This TCR beta chain was sequenced for a study of vaccination and CD4 T cells after COVID-19. In the study overall: There were two doses of either BNT162b2 or mRNA-1273 vaccine given to participants. Treatment of control cultures consisted of a CEFX pool, an HIV-1 Nef pool, or no peptide.

Comments on this clonotype: Antigen specificity is unknown.

Between the trimmed V and J ends, which lost 7 bases and 4 bases, there was a span of 20 bases. Germline CDR1 is MNHEY and CDR2 is SVGEGT. CDR3 size: 16 residues. Cultured CD4+ T-cell DNA underwent Oncomine TCR Beta short-read sequencing. Extraction of genomic DNA was performed on cultured CD4+ T cells. MiXCR was run by TCRdb on the PCR reads, yielding one entry per CDR3 protein. Of about 10,000 distinct CDR3 sequences listed, approximately 31% are singletons. The sample's treatment: roughly nine-day PBMC culture with coronavirus spike peptide pools or control peptides (ViraFEST assay). CD4+ T-cell collection from the unexposed donor predated the COVID-19 pandemic (2011-2018). In the ViraFEST assay, peptide-pool expansion preceded TCR sequencing of expanded clonotypes. Cells permitting, SARS-CoV-2 S/N served as probes for unexposed-donor CD4+ T cells, and four cold-coronavirus spikes did too.

Sequenced sample: CD4+ T cells from blood, cultured in vitro. This rearrangement joins TRBV6-2 or TRBV6-3 to TRBJ1-5; possibly TRBD1 for D (5 bases). The receptor comes from a human donor in good health. The CDR3 DNA reads as TGTGCCAGCACGCCCAGTCTGGGGGAGGGTAATCAGCCCCAGCATTTT. Encoded protein: CASTPSLGEGNQPQHF.